The T cell receptor (beta chain) described here comes from a study of blood T cell repertoires in COVID-19. Study information: COVID-19 samples, acute and convalescent, were from the United States, Italy and Spain. T cells, B-cell-depleted T cells, or PBMCs provided the cDNA or gDNA that served as material.

Original processing methods: Amplification from reference gene primers served as the basis for estimated nucleated cell counts. TCRdb's table, derived via immunoSEQ multiplex PCR, lists solely in-frame clones and lacks some. V, J and clone size derive from that table, while D and trimming were established from the DNA sequence. The sample holds around 100,000 clones; around 90% are singletons and the top ten take 8.5% to 14%. Trimming removed 1 base at V and 6 bases at J, with 7 bases between. The CDR3 covers 12 residues. This clone was seen repeatedly, ten times or more. Sequenced sample: peripheral blood. This sequence joins TRBV12-3 or TRBV12-4 and TRBJ2-7; D uncertain. This receptor was obtained from a man older than 75 with acute or convalescent COVID-19. The CDR3 is CASSLVRIEQYF. CDR3 coding DNA: TGTGCCAGCAGTTTAGTCAGGATCGAGCAGTACTTC.